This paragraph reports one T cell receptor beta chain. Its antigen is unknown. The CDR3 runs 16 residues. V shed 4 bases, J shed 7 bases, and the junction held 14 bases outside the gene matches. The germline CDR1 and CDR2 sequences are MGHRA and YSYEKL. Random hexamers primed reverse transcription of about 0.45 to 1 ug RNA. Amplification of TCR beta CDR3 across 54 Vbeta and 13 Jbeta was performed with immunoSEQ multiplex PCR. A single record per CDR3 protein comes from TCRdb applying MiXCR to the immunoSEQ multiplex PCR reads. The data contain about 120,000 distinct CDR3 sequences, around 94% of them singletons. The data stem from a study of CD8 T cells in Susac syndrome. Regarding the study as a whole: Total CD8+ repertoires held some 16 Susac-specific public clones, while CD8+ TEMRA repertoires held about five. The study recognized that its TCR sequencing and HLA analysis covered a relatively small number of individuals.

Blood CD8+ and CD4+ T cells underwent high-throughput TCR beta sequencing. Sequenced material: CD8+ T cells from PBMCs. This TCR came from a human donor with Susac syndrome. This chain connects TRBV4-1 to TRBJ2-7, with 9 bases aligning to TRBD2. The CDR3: CASSPSGVAGVEEQYF. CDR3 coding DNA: TGCGCCAGCAGCCCGTCAGGGGTAGCGGGAGTGGAAGAGCAGTACTTC.